This is a list of T cell receptor beta chains from one sample in a study of cytomegalovirus exposure and HLA in healthy donors. Profiled with immunoSEQ multiplex PCR; TCRdb holds only in-frame clones, not every one. The repertoire includes about 100,000 clones, roughly 75% of them detected once, and about 7.9% sits in the top ten. The sample taken for sequencing was PBMCs. The receptors were sampled from a man aged 30 to 39 in good health and CMV-seronegative. Each CDR3 is given with its conserved first and last residue. The order of the fields is J gene, V gene, CDR3 protein.

>TRBJ1-2|TRBV15
CAASGTGQGNGYTF
>TRBJ1-1|TRBV18
CASSPVRTPEAEAFF
>TRBJ2-2|TRBV7-9
CASSAAGGGNTGELFF
>TRBJ2-7|TRBV12-5
CASGLVPSSYEQYF
>TRBJ2-1|TRBV5-1
CASSLVLMRPRDRGGNEQFF
>TRBJ2-1|TRBV5-6
CASSSSRLAGDNEQFF
>TRBJ2-7|TRBV20-1
CSATDHYEQYF
>TRBJ1-1|TRBV5-4
CASSLGRTGLNTEAFF
>TRBJ2-1|TRBV4-1
CASSQPGTPSSYNEQFF
>TRBJ2-5|TRBV7-2
CASSGGYQETQYF
>TRBJ2-7|TRBV5-1
CASSLGRDYEQYF
>TRBJ2-1|TRBV30
CAWSVITGYNEQFF
>TRBJ2-3|TRBV5-4
CASSSPLDTQYF
>TRBJ2-5|TRBV5-1
CASSTLAGSETQYF
>TRBJ2-1|TRBV19
CASRPPSGRSYNEQFF
>TRBJ1-2|TRBV30
CAWTGTNYGYTF
>TRBJ2-7|TRBV11-2
CASSPGTGGAVSSYEQYF
>TRBJ1-2|TRBV18
CASSSGQEIYGYTF
>TRBJ2-6|TRBV5-1
CASSSSVLGANVLTF
>TRBJ2-3|TRBV10-1
CASSESTAGRADTQYF
>TRBJ2-3|TRBV7-2
CASSLGGTDTQYF
>TRBJ1-1|TRBV6-1
CASSSYFEGAEAFF
>TRBJ2-1|TRBV27
CASRMTSSSYNEQFF
>TRBJ1-5|TRBV2
CASKGTDSNQPQHF
>TRBJ1-4|TRBV5-1
CASSPVPGQGRGEKLFF
>TRBJ2-5|TRBV28
CASSITGTGLRVTQYF
>TRBJ1-1|TRBV5-4
CASSLRRRDTEAFF
>TRBJ1-1|TRBV9
CASSPFRRNTEAFF
>TRBJ2-1|TRBV7-6
CASRSRLGSGGNEQFF
>TRBJ2-5|TRBV19
CASSIGQGGTQYF
>TRBJ2-1|TRBV6-4
CASSRGIAGEFGEQFF
>TRBJ2-3|TRBV4-2
CASSPAMGSDRGLRGTDTQYF
>TRBJ2-7|TRBV6-1
CASKGTSDSYEQYF